These 30 T cell receptor beta chains originate from one sample sequenced in a study of blood T cell repertoires in COVID-19. Assay: immunoSEQ multiplex PCR; the TCRdb copy retains only in-frame clones and omits some. Counted here are about 160,000 clones, 80% to 90% occurring once; the ten biggest clones make up 5.5% to 7.5%. Sequencing input: peripheral blood. All receptors derive from an elderly man with acute or convalescent COVID-19.

This clone has more than one count but fewer than ten. The chain is built from TRBV5-4 and TRBJ2-7; no clear D. CDR3 length equals 14 residues. The germline V and J ends were trimmed by 4 bases and 2 bases, with 13 bases remaining between them. Per the germline V gene, CDR1 is SGHNT and CDR2 is YYREEE (reference sequence). The CDR3 DNA sequence: TGTGCCAGCAGCCCCGACGGGTTCCCCTACGAGCAGTACTTC. The encoded protein is CASSPDGFPYEQYF.

The genes are TRBV5-6 and TRBJ1-5, with D perhaps TRBD1 (5 bases). Germline assignment: CDR1 SGHDT and CDR2 YYEEEE. The CDR3 is 14 amino acids. The V end lost 4 bases, the J end lost 0 bases, and 8 bases lay between the germline ends. Here the CDR3 reads CASSRGYSNQPQHF. The CDR3 DNA sequence: TGTGCCAGCAGCCGGGGGTATAGCAATCAGCCCCAGCATTTT.

The rearrangement links TRBV24-1 to TRBJ2-2; no clear D gene. The CDR3 runs 14 residues. CDR1 is KGHDR, CDR2 SFDVKD, per germline. V was clipped by 4 bases and J by 8 bases, with 13 bases between them. In DNA form, the CDR3 reads TGTGCCACCAGTGAAGCAAGTAAGAGGGGGGAGCTGTTTTTT. Protein: CATSEASKRGELFF.

V gene TRBV5-4 combines with J gene TRBJ1-4; weak D call: TRBD1 (6 bases). This CDR3 comprises 19 residues. V gave up 4 bases and J gave up 5 bases, with 27 bases separating them. Germline CDR1 reads SGHNT; CDR2 reads YYREEE (reference sequence). The DNA for the CDR3 is TGTGCCAGCAGCCCGGCCCGGGACGGCGGGGGGGGGACAAATGAAAAACTGTTTTTT. It specifies CASSPARDGGGGTNEKLFF.

The chain combines TRBV3-1 (or the pseudogene TRBV3-2) with TRBJ1-5; weak D call: TRBD1 (6 bases). Germline V gene data show CDR1 as LGHDT and CDR2 as YNNKEL (reference sequence). Trimming removed 4 bases at V and 4 bases at J, with 8 bases between. The CDR3 spans 13 residues. CDR3 residues: CASSPTGNQPQHF. DNA for the CDR3: TGTGCCAGCAGCCCAACAGGGAATCAGCCCCAGCATTTT.

This chain joins TRBV5-5 and TRBJ2-2; 9 positions match TRBD2. Germline values: CDR1 SGHKS, CDR2 YYEKEE (reference sequence). This CDR3 has 17 amino acids. V lost 3 bases and J lost 0; bases outside the gene matches: 6. The CDR3 is CASSSSGAMTNTGELFF. The CDR3 DNA sequence: TGTGCCAGCAGCTCTAGCGGGGCAATGACGAACACCGGGGAGCTGTTTTTT.

This clone was seen only once. V usage is TRBV5-6 and J usage is TRBJ1-6; 8 nucleotides agree with TRBD1. Per the germline V gene, CDR1 is SGHDT and CDR2 is YYEEEE. V dropped 4 bases and J dropped 9; count of bases not matched to a gene: 15. The CDR3 is made up of 17 amino acids. The CDR3 spells CASSPSQGGRIGSPLHF. CDR3 sequence (DNA): TGTGCCAGCAGCCCCTCACAGGGGGGACGAATCGGTTCACCCCTCCACTTT. Combining the CDR3 with reference TRBV5-6 and TRBJ1-6 gives the whole variable domain DAGVTQSPTHLIKTRGQQVTLRCSPKSGHDTVSWYQQALGQGPQFIFQYYEEEERQRGNFPDRFSGHQFPNYSSELNVNALLLGDSALYLCASSPSQGGRIGSPLHFGNGTRLTVT.

The rearrangement uses TRBV18 and TRBJ2-4, with D possibly TRBD2 on 6 matching bases. CDR1 and CDR2 from the germline V gene are KGHSH and LQKENI. The length of the CDR3 is 16 residues. The germline V and J ends were trimmed by 0 bases and 1 base, with 10 bases remaining between them. CDR3 sequence (DNA): TGTGCCAGCTCACCACCGTCCCGGGGGGCCAAAAACATTCAGTACTTC. Encoded protein: CASSPPSRGAKNIQYF. Using reference TRBV18 and TRBJ2-4 for the parts outside the CDR3, the full variable domain is NAGVMQNPRHLVRRRGQEARLRCSPMKGHSHVYWYRQLPEEGLKFMVYLQKENIIDESGMPKERFSAEFPKEGPSILRIQQVVRGDSAAYFCASSPPSRGAKNIQYFGAGTRLSVL.

The rearrangement joins TRBV11-2 to TRBJ2-1; the match to TRBD2 covers 9 bases. This CDR3 contains 12 residues. The ends lost 8 bases at V and 4 bases at J; junction bases unmatched: 0. Germline V lookup: CDR1 SGHAT, CDR2 FQNNGV. Here the CDR3 reads CASLAGYNEQFF. The CDR3 DNA reads TGTGCCAGCCTAGCGGGATACAATGAGCAGTTCTTC.

The rearrangement uses TRBV3-1 (or the pseudogene TRBV3-2) and TRBJ1-5; maybe TRBD1 (6 bases). The germline V gene encodes CDR1 LGHDT and CDR2 YNNKEL (reference sequence). This CDR3 spans 14 amino acids. Trimming removed 1 base at V and 4 bases at J, with 8 bases between. CDR3 DNA sequence: TGTGCCAGCAGCCAAGTTGGACAGAATCAGCCCCAGCATTTT. It is translated as CASSQVGQNQPQHF.

The chain recombines TRBV5-1 with TRBJ2-5; D is perhaps TRBD2 (6 bases). CDR3 length: 15 amino acids. Germline assignment: CDR1 SGHRS and CDR2 YFSETQ. Trimming removed 7 bases from V and 6 bases from J, with 22 bases in between. In DNA, the CDR3 is TGCGCCAGCGCAGCCCCCGACTGGAGGGAACAGACCCAGTACTTC. Its protein is CASAAPDWREQTQYF. The full variable domain, with the rest looked up from reference TRBV5-1 and TRBJ2-5, is KAGVTQTPRYLIKTRGQQVTLSCSPISGHRSVSWYQQTPGQGLQFLFEYFSETQRNKGNFPGRFSGRQFSNSRSEMNVSTLELGDSALYLCASAAPDWREQTQYFGPGTRLLVL.

J is TRBJ1-5 and V is TRBV6-5; D is perhaps TRBD1 (6 bases). CDR1 is MNHEY and CDR2 is SVGAGI in the germline V gene. Trimming took 6 bases from V and 5 from J, leaving 14 bases between them. There are 14 residues in the CDR3. For the CDR3, the DNA is TGTGCCAGCAGAGAGAGCTCAGGGGATCAGCCCCAGCATTTT. Translation gives CASRESSGDQPQHF.

The chain couples TRBV21-1 to TRBJ1-2. TRBV21-1 is a pseudogene locus. CDR3 length: 18 amino acids. The CDR3 loop reads CASSKAARAGEGNYGYTF. The DNA of the CDR3 is TGTGCCAGCAGCAAGGCCGCCCGGGCTGGTGAGGGTAACTATGGCTACACCTTC.

V usage is TRBV5-6 and J usage is TRBJ1-6, with a possible D match to TRBD1 (6 bases). Germline V CDR1 and CDR2: SGHDT, YYEEEE. The CDR3 has 15 residues. The V and J ends lost 1 base and 7 bases respectively, with 12 bases between them. The CDR3 spells CASSLMDSMNSPLHF. In nucleotides, the CDR3 is TGTGCCAGCAGCTTGATGGACAGTATGAATTCACCCCTCCACTTT.

V gene TRBV5-1 combines with J gene TRBJ2-1; 9 bases map to TRBD2. Germline CDR1 SGHRS, CDR2 YFSETQ. This CDR3 spans 16 amino acids. V was pared by 2 bases and J by 6 bases, with 9 bases of the junction left unmatched. CDR3 protein: CASSFDVGGRVNEQFF. The CDR3 DNA follows: TGCGCCAGCAGCTTTGACGTGGGCGGGAGGGTCAATGAGCAGTTCTTC.

This clone was recorded once. The CDR3 is CASSSGQPGNTIYF. As DNA, the CDR3 is TGTGCCAGCAGCTCGGGACAGCCGGGAAACACCATATATTTT. The gene calls are TRBV7-2 and TRBJ1-3, with 7 bases matching TRBD1. Germline V lookup: CDR1 SGHTA, CDR2 FQGNSA. Unmatched junction bases numbered 4, after V lost 4 bases and J lost 4 bases. CDR3 size: 14 residues.

The chain is built from TRBV5-5 and TRBJ2-1; 9 positions match TRBD2. CDR3 size: 15 residues. The V gene's germline CDR1 is SGHKS and CDR2 YYEKEE (reference sequence). The J segment lost 8 bases and the V segment lost 4 bases, leaving 10 bases of the junction unmatched. DNA for the CDR3: TGTGCCAGCAGCGAGCCCTGGCTAGCGGGATATGAGCAGTTCTTC. It translates to CASSEPWLAGYEQFF.

V usage is TRBV7-3 and J usage is TRBJ2-1; 10 bases are a match to TRBD1. J gave up 5 bases and V 2 bases, and 3 bases lay outside the gene matches. Germline V gives CDR1 SGHTA, CDR2 FQGTGA. CDR3 length: 15 residues. CDR3 DNA sequence: TGTGCCAGCAGCTTAGGACAGGGGGAACACAATGAGCAGTTCTTC. Residues: CASSLGQGEHNEQFF.

This sequence joins TRBV12-3 or TRBV12-4 and TRBJ2-5; TRBD1 aligns across 8 bases. The CDR3 runs 12 residues. The trim removed 7 bases at V and 10 bases at J, leaving 8 bases unmatched. CDR3 sequence reads: CASNGQGAVQYF. CDR3 coding DNA: TGTGCCAGCAACGGACAGGGAGCCGTCCAGTACTTC.

DNA for the CDR3: TGTGCCAGCAGGACCGGGGGGACGAAAGAGACCCAGTACTTC. Amino acids: CASRTGGTKETQYF. This chain joins TRBV5-5 and TRBJ2-5; 7 bases line up with TRBD2. V lost 5 bases and J lost 3; bases outside the gene matches: 7. Per the germline V gene, CDR1 is SGHKS and CDR2 is YYEKEE (reference sequence). The CDR3 contains 14 residues. The whole variable domain, remainder taken from reference TRBV5-5 and TRBJ2-5, is DAGVTQSPTHLIKTRGQQVTLRCSPISGHKSVSWYQQVLGQGPQFIFQYYEKEERGRGNFPDRFSARQFPNYSSELNVNALLLGDSALYLCASRTGGTKETQYFGPGTRLLVL.

V and J are TRBV30 and TRBJ2-1; 7 bases line up with TRBD1. Germline values: CDR1 GTSNPN, CDR2 SVGIG (reference sequence). The CDR3 is 15 residues long. V lost 0 bases to trimming and J lost 8 bases; unmatched junction nucleotides: 10. CDR3 sequence: CAWSVRIGGLDEQFF. The DNA for the CDR3 is TGTGCCTGGAGTGTCCGGATAGGGGGCTTAGATGAGCAGTTCTTC.

There are a few counts of this clone. The genes are TRBV28 and TRBJ1-2; no clear D. Germline V gives CDR1 MDHEN, CDR2 SYDVKM. This CDR3 spans 13 amino acids. With 4 bases removed from V and 7 bases from J, the gap between germline ends came to 13 bases. CDR3 loop: CASSSLTMGGYTF. For the CDR3, the DNA is TGTGCCAGCAGTTCCTTAACTATGGGTGGCTACACCTTC.

Here the CDR3 DNA reads TGTGCCAGCAGCCTAGGAGTGGGACAGGGTATGGATACGCAGTATTTT. The encoded protein is CASSLGVGQGMDTQYF. The chain is built from TRBV6-6 and TRBJ2-3; 9 bases are shared with TRBD1. Germline trimming cut 6 bases from V and 6 bases from J; bases unmatched to any gene: 13. This CDR3 region has 16 residues. Germline CDR1 is MNHNY and CDR2 is SVGAGI (reference sequence).

The table lists this clone with a count of one. J is TRBJ1-3 and V is TRBV7-9, with D perhaps matching TRBD1 (6 bases). Germline V gene lookup returns CDR1 SEHNR and CDR2 FQNEAQ (reference sequence). The CDR3 covers 18 residues. Trimming took 3 bases from V and 2 from J, leaving 20 bases between them. DNA of the CDR3: TGTGCCAGCAGCTTCAATACTCGGGACAAAGGCCCTGGAAACACCATATATTTT. Translated, it gives CASSFNTRDKGPGNTIYF.

The chain recombines TRBV7-8 with TRBJ1-2, with D perhaps TRBD1 (5 bases). Trimming pared 5 bases from V and 4 bases from J, leaving 20 bases between. The V gene's germline CDR1 is SGHVS and CDR2 FQNEAQ. The CDR3 consists of 16 residues. Written as DNA, the CDR3 is TGTGCCAGCAGCCTGGGTGGGGAGGGGTCCATCTATGGCTACACCTTC. This encodes CASSLGGEGSIYGYTF.

The rearrangement joins TRBV6-5 to TRBJ1-6, with a possible D match to TRBD1 (6 bases). From germline, CDR1 is MNHEY and CDR2 SVGAGI. The CDR3 contains 12 residues. Trimming left V 5 bases short and J 8 bases short, with 7 bases between. The CDR3: CASSNRDSPLHF. CDR3 DNA sequence: TGTGCCAGCAGTAACAGGGATTCACCCCTCCACTTT.

The chain's CDR3 is CSVDRSSLNEQFF. CDR3 nucleotide sequence: TGCAGCGTTGACAGGTCGTCCCTCAATGAGCAGTTCTTC. The rearrangement links TRBV29-1 to TRBJ2-1; D unresolved. The CDR3 runs to 13 residues. The V gene's germline CDR1 is SQVTM and CDR2 ANQGSEA. V was pared by 3 bases and J by 6 bases, with 12 bases between.

The chain employs TRBV19 and TRBJ2-7; D may be TRBD2 (6 bases). Trimming took off 8 bases at V and 3 bases at J, with 17 bases between the two ends. Germline V gene lookup returns CDR1 LNHDA and CDR2 SQIVND (reference sequence). The CDR3 has 14 residues. For the CDR3, the DNA is TGTGCCAGTCGAGAGGGAGGCCCCCACTACGAGCAGTACTTC. It yields the protein CASREGGPHYEQYF.

The rearrangement joins TRBV7-2 to TRBJ1-1; TRBD1 matches at 7 bases. CDR3 length equals 15 residues. Germline CDR1 reads SGHTA; CDR2 reads FQGNSA. Losses at the gene ends were 5 bases for V and 0 bases for J; bases not matched to a gene: 6. The CDR3 nucleotides read TGTGCCAGCAGCCCCCGACAGGGTTTGAACACTGAAGCTTTCTTT. This sequence encodes CASSPRQGLNTEAFF.

The chain links TRBV6-1 to TRBJ2-7; 7 nucleotides line up with TRBD2. The junction had 5 bases not matched to a gene; V was cut back by 2 bases and J by 1 base. Per the germline V gene, CDR1 is MNHNS and CDR2 is SASEGT. The CDR3 loop spans 15 amino acids. CDR3 loop: CASSEKWGGSYEQYF. Written as DNA, the CDR3 is TGTGCCAGCAGTGAAAAGTGGGGGGGTTCCTACGAGCAGTACTTC.